A selection of T cell receptor beta chains follows, all from one sample in a study of blood T cell repertoires in COVID-19. The data were produced by immunoSEQ multiplex PCR, yet TCRdb's version contains in-frame clones alone and is incomplete. The sample contains over 150,000 clones, approximately 88% of which appear only once. The sequenced sample consisted of peripheral blood. Receptors were obtained from an older woman with acute or convalescent COVID-19. The CDR3 runs from the conserved cysteine through the conserved F or W. D genes are given only for firm matches. The size entry is marked missing in some rows and otherwise reads once, few, many or a size class.

D gene | clone size | J gene | V gene | CDR3 length | CDR3 DNA | CDR3 protein
TRBD1 | few | TRBJ2-7 | TRBV6-6 | 16 | TGTGCCAGCAGTTACTCAGACAGGGGGCACCCCTACGAGCAGTACTTC | CASSYSDRGHPYEQYF
TRBD2 | . | TRBJ2-3 | TRBV5-1 | 17 | TGCGCCAGCAGCTTGGTGGCTAGCGGGGCTAGCACAGATACGCAGTATTTT | CASSLVASGASTDTQYF
. | . | TRBJ2-3 | TRBV10-3 | 13 | TGTGCCATCCGCGGGACTGACACAGATACGCAGTATTTT | CAIRGTDTDTQYF
TRBD1 | . | TRBJ1-2 | TRBV6-2/TRBV6-3 | 19 | TGTGCCAGCAGCCCTGGTTACCGGACAGGGGGCGCTTCCATCCATGGCTACACCTTC | CASSPGYRTGGASIHGYTF
TRBD1 | . | TRBJ2-2 | TRBV7-3 | 15 | TGTGCCAGCAGCTTAGCCGGACAGGACTTCGGGGAGCTGTTTTTT | CASSLAGQDFGELFF
. | . | TRBJ1-4 | TRBV6-4 | 14 | TGTGCCAGCAGTGACTACGGGAATAATGAAAAACTGTTTTTT | CASSDYGNNEKLFF
TRBD2 | . | TRBJ2-7 | TRBV18 | 14 | TGTGCCAGCCGCCCGGGGACTAGCGGGGGAGAGCAGTACTTC | CASRPGTSGGEQYF
. | . | TRBJ1-2 | TRBV6-5 | 15 | TGTGCCAGCCTTCAGGGTACGCTAGCTAACTATGGCTACACCTTC | CASLQGTLANYGYTF
. | . | TRBJ1-2 | TRBV5-1 | 12 | TGCGCCAGCAGCTTGTCAGGCTATGGCTACACCTTC | CASSLSGYGYTF
TRBD2 | . | TRBJ2-1 | TRBV11-3 | 15 | TGTGCCAGCAGCCCCGGGGGGAGCTCCTACAATGAGCAGTTCTTC | CASSPGGSSYNEQFF
TRBD1 | . | TRBJ2-1 | TRBV7-9 | 18 | TGTGCCAGCAGCTTAGAGTGGTCGAGACAGGGACCCTACAATGAGCAGTTCTTC | CASSLEWSRQGPYNEQFF
. | . | TRBJ1-2 | TRBV10-3 | 12 | TGTGCCATCAGTCCAGGTCAGAGCGGCTACACCTTC | CAISPGQSGYTF
TRBD1 | . | TRBJ1-1 | TRBV2 | 13 | TGTGCCAACCAAGGGGGCCCGAACACTGAAGCTTTCTTT | CANQGGPNTEAFF
TRBD1 | . | TRBJ1-2 | TRBV6-2/TRBV6-3 | 13 | TGTGCCAGCAGTTCGACAGGGAGCTATGGCTACACCTTC | CASSSTGSYGYTF
. | few | TRBJ2-6 | TRBV6-2/TRBV6-3 | 13 | TGTGCCAGCAGCCGCGCCCAGGCCAACGTCCTGACTTTC | CASSRAQANVLTF
TRBD1 | . | TRBJ1-1 | TRBV6-5 | 15 | TGTGCCAGCAGTAGAGGACGGGCCAGGGGGACTGAAGCTTTCTTT | CASSRGRARGTEAFF
. | . | TRBJ1-3 | TRBV13 | 18 | TGTGCCAGCAGCTTAGTACAGGGCGTAACCTTCTCTGGAAACACCATATATTTT | CASSLVQGVTFSGNTIYF
TRBD2 | once | TRBJ2-5 | TRBV2 | 16 | TGTGCCAGCAGTGAAGATCGGCGAGCGGGGTGGGAGACCCAGTACTTC | CASSEDRRAGWETQYF
TRBD1 | . | TRBJ1-3 | TRBV5-1 | 16 | TGCGCCAGCAGCGCGTGGACAGGGAGGACTGGAAACACCATATATTTT | CASSAWTGRTGNTIYF
. | . | TRBJ2-1 | TRBV5-6 | 15 | TGTGCCAGCAGCTTGTTGGTGACTTACTACAATGAGCAGTTCTTC | CASSLLVTYYNEQFF
TRBD1 | . | TRBJ1-1 | TRBV5-4 | 15 | TGTGCCAGCAGCTTGGGGACAGGGTGGAACACTGAAGCTTTCTTT | CASSLGTGWNTEAFF
TRBD1 | . | TRBJ1-1 | TRBV29-1 | 12 | TGCAGCGTGTCGGACAGGGGCACTGAAGCTTTCTTT | CSVSDRGTEAFF
TRBD1 | . | TRBJ1-2 | TRBV4-1 | 15 | TGCGCCAGCAGCCCAGGGACAGTGGACATATATGGCTACACCTTC | CASSPGTVDIYGYTF
TRBD2 | . | TRBJ2-3 | TRBV5-1 | 14 | TGCGCCAGCAGCCCGGGACTAGCCGCAGATACGCAGTATTTT | CASSPGLAADTQYF
TRBD1 | . | TRBJ1-2 | TRBV7-9 | 15 | TGTGCCAGCAGCTTGCCGGGACAGGGCGCCTATGGCTACACCTTC | CASSLPGQGAYGYTF
. | . | TRBJ2-2 | TRBV9 | 16 | TGTGCCAGCAGCCCCCAGCGGGTTGGGGACACCGGGGAGCTGTTTTTT | CASSPQRVGDTGELFF
. | . | TRBJ1-2 | TRBV12-3/TRBV12-4 | 13 | TGTGCCAGCAGTTCTCTGACAACGAATGGCTACACCTTC | CASSSLTTNGYTF
TRBD2 | . | TRBJ2-1 | TRBV4-2 | 17 | TGTGCCAGCAGCCATGACCGGGGGGGGTGGTCCTACAATGAGCAGTTCTTC | CASSHDRGGWSYNEQFF
. | . | TRBJ1-2 | TRBV19 | 14 | TGTGCCAGTACCAACCCGCGGGGTCGCTATGGCTACACCTTC | CASTNPRGRYGYTF
TRBD1 | . | TRBJ1-1 | TRBV6-2/TRBV6-3 | 14 | TGTGCCAGCAGCCGGGGGACAGGGGAGCTTGAAGCTTTCTTT | CASSRGTGELEAFF
. | . | TRBJ1-1 | TRBV28 | 14 | TGTGCCAGCAGCGTGGGAGGGGGGAACACTGAAGCTTTCTTT | CASSVGGGNTEAFF
TRBD1 | . | TRBJ2-5 | TRBV7-2 | 14 | TGTGCCAGCAGTCAGGACAGGGACCAAGAGACCCAGTACTTC | CASSQDRDQETQYF
. | . | TRBJ2-6 | TRBV11-2 | 17 | TGTGCCAGCAGCTCTTCTAGGCTTCCCTCTGGGGCCAACGTCCTGACTTTC | CASSSSRLPSGANVLTF
TRBD1 | once | TRBJ2-1 | TRBV4-1 | 15 | TGCGCCAGCAGCCTTATGGGACAGGGATACAATGAGCAGTTCTTC | CASSLMGQGYNEQFF
. | . | TRBJ2-7 | TRBV13 | 14 | TGTGCCAGCAGCTGGCAGGGCTCCCCCTACGAGCAGTACTTC | CASSWQGSPYEQYF
TRBD1 | . | TRBJ1-6 | TRBV5-1 | 15 | TGCGCCAGCAGAATGACAGGGGGCGTCAATTCACCCCTCCACTTT | CASRMTGGVNSPLHF
. | . | TRBJ1-5 | TRBV6-5 | 14 | TGTGCCAGCATCAATGGTGCGGGCCGTCAGCCCCAGCATTTT | CASINGAGRQPQHF
. | . | TRBJ1-5 | TRBV6-6 | 15 | TGTGCCAGCAGTTACGCGGACAGCCACAATCAGCCCCAGCATTTT | CASSYADSHNQPQHF
. | . | TRBJ2-4 | TRBV7-2 | 16 | TGTGCCAGCAGCTTAAGCGGCTCTTTAGCCAAAAACATTCAGTACTTC | CASSLSGSLAKNIQYF
. | . | TRBJ1-6 | TRBV19 | 15 | TGTGCCAGTAGTAGAGGCGGACAGTTAAATTCACCCCTCCACTTT | CASSRGGQLNSPLHF
. | . | TRBJ1-2 | TRBV28 | 14 | TGTGCCAGCGTCGTGGGTCGACAGAACTATGGCTACACCTTC | CASVVGRQNYGYTF
. | . | TRBJ2-6 | TRBV6-2/TRBV6-3 | 19 | TGTGCCAGCAGTTACTCGATTCCAGCAGGGCCCTCTGGGGCCAACGTCCTGACTTTC | CASSYSIPAGPSGANVLTF
. | . | TRBJ2-5 | TRBV11-3 | 16 | TGTGCCAGCAGCTTAGGCCGACTCGGTAGCCAAGAGACCCAGTACTTC | CASSLGRLGSQETQYF
. | . | TRBJ2-3 | TRBV5-1 | 14 | TGCGCCAGCAGCTTCGGGGGTAGCACAGATACGCAGTATTTT | CASSFGGSTDTQYF
TRBD1 | . | TRBJ2-7 | TRBV29-1 | 13 | TGCAGCGTTGAACCAGGGGGCGCCTCCGAGCAGTACTTC | CSVEPGGASEQYF
TRBD1 | . | TRBJ2-3 | TRBV7-2 | 15 | TGTGCCAGCAGCCCTTTGGACAGGGGCAAGGGCACGCAGTATTTT | CASSPLDRGKGTQYF
TRBD2 | . | TRBJ2-1 | TRBV6-1 | 14 | TGTGCCAGCAGTGAGGTCTCGCTAGCGGATGAGCAGTTCTTC | CASSEVSLADEQFF